The rows below give T cell receptor beta chains drawn from one sample of a study of T cells expressing NK-cell markers. TCRdb reanalyzed the 5' RACE reads and collapses them to one entry per CDR3 protein, without DNA. This listing includes about 300,000 distinct CDR3 sequences. The sequenced sample was blood T cells: a sorted CD56 or NKG2C T cell subset, CD4+ or CD8+ T cells, or bulk PBMC T cells (not recorded which). The receptors come from a woman between 18 and 69 years old in good health. CDR3s include the opening cysteine and the closing phenylalanine or tryptophan.

>TRBV20-1|TRBJ2-2
CSASGGAVNTGELFF
>TRBV28|TRBJ2-1
CASSLRRPGEVAGYNEQFF
>TRBV20-1|TRBJ2-1
CSPQDHSYNEQFF
>TRBV20-1|TRBJ1-1
CSARRDREGTEAFF
>TRBV20-1|TRBJ2-3
CSALTRGVGDTQYF
>TRBV7-2|TRBJ2-4
CASSLQGNIQYF
>TRBV7-9|TRBJ2-7
CASSFRYLGEQYF
>TRBV30|TRBJ2-1
CAWRKTRGNNEQFF
>TRBV24-1|TRBJ2-7
CATSDSGTGGISEQYF
>TRBV20-1|TRBJ2-3
CSARGQSGGADTQYF
>TRBV10-3|TRBJ2-7
CAIRTSGGYEQYF
>TRBV18|TRBJ2-3
CASSLGVTDTQYF
>TRBV12-3/TRBV12-4|TRBJ2-1
CASGPGAGNNEQFF
>TRBV15|TRBJ2-5
CATSGGQTASQETQYF
>TRBV24-1|TRBJ2-1
CATSDFHEGLAGANEQFF
>TRBV6-1|TRBJ1-2
CASRKDIRGASYTF
>TRBV9|TRBJ2-1
CASSVMTSGRGDEQFF
>TRBV3-1|TRBJ2-5
CASSQAGTYNQETQYF
>TRBV12-3/TRBV12-4|TRBJ2-1
CASSLAGGQGANEQFF
>TRBV7-2|TRBJ2-3
CASSFAEADTQYF
>TRBV23-1|TRBJ2-5
CASSQTGQGTQETQYF
>TRBV5-1|TRBJ1-6
CASSLGLGQQNSPLHF
>TRBV29-1|TRBJ2-3
CSVDTTTDTQYF
>TRBV7-8|TRBJ2-2
CASTPQGANTGELFF
>TRBV20-1|TRBJ1-1
CSAPRESEAFF
>TRBV5-5|TRBJ2-3
CASSEFGLAVGTDTQYF
>TRBV7-6|TRBJ1-6
CASSPGAGGYNSPLHF
>TRBV18|TRBJ2-1
CASSRRTSGGYNEQFF
>TRBV3-1|TRBJ2-3
CASSQVRSADTQYF
>TRBV6-2/TRBV6-3|TRBJ1-1
CASGPRQGAFAEAFF
>TRBV19|TRBJ2-1
CASIAGSGAYNEQFF
>TRBV29-1|TRBJ2-1
CSVEGTGGDEQFF
>TRBV5-1|TRBJ1-6
CASSLQGDNSPLHF
>TRBV7-3|TRBJ2-1
CASSLTDLPNEQFF
>TRBV7-2|TRBJ2-3
CASSFVSPTQYF
>TRBV6-1|TRBJ2-7
CASRIGLAFNEQYF
>TRBV19|TRBJ1-6
CASSAQRVADSPLHF
>TRBV20-1|TRBJ1-2
CSVNGLQGFNYGYTF
>TRBV12-3/TRBV12-4|TRBJ1-5
CASSLGHGVNQPQHF
>TRBV12-3/TRBV12-4|TRBJ2-5
CASSLRDRGQQVQETQYF
>TRBV5-1|TRBJ2-3
CASSLARTSGTSLTDTQYF
>TRBV12-3/TRBV12-4|TRBJ2-7
CASSFGTNYEQYF
>TRBV5-1|TRBJ2-7
CASSLEGTGGNEQYF
>TRBV5-6|TRBJ1-1
CASSIGTLRTEAFF
>TRBV19|TRBJ2-7
CASSAPSGAGKLTYEQYF
>TRBV20-1|TRBJ2-4
CSAPGGRGDIQYF
>TRBV4-3|TRBJ2-2
CASSQGTTGLAGELFF
>TRBV7-9|TRBJ2-3
CASSSGLTPDTQYF
>TRBV20-1|TRBJ2-1
CSVPRDSGLENEQFF
>TRBV4-3|TRBJ2-3
CASSRTVSTGDTQYF
>TRBV7-2|TRBJ2-1
CASSLGRWEQFF